Each of the 21 T cell receptor beta chains below was sequenced from the same sample in a study of cytomegalovirus exposure and HLA in healthy donors (dated by TCRdb to about 2017). The library was generated by the immunoSEQ multiplex PCR assay. For the multiplex PCR, a mixture combining 60 forward primers for TCR Vbeta segments and 13 reverse primers for TCR Jbeta segments was used. Drawn from immuneACCESS, this table holds only the in-frame rearrangements with V and J called that TCRdb kept. Clones are partly lost; checked studies trace under half to an unresolved V gene and leave the rest unexplained. The sample profile shows about 52,000 clones; roughly 60% of them were found once. The ten most abundant clones make up over 9.5% of the sample. The sequencing sample was made of PBMCs. Source of these receptors: a human donor in good health.

This chain joins TRBV7-3 and TRBJ1-1, with 9 positions matching TRBD1. Germline CDR1 SGHTA, CDR2 FQGTGA. The CDR3 sequence is 13 residues long. Trimming at V came to 5 bases and at J to 8 bases, leaving 6 bases not matched to a gene. Here the CDR3 DNA reads TGTGCCAGCAGCCTAGCTACAGGGGGCGAAGCTTTCTTT. Translation: CASSLATGGEAFF.

This rearrangement joins TRBV11-2 to TRBJ1-3, with a weak D call TRBD1 (6 bases). The CDR3 runs to 16 residues. The V end lost 1 base, the J end lost 0 bases, and 10 bases lay between the germline ends. CDR1 SGHAT and CDR2 FQNNGV come from the germline V gene. CDR3 protein: CASSLGTAASGNTIYF. As DNA, the CDR3 is TGTGCCAGCAGCTTAGGGACAGCCGCCTCTGGAAACACCATATATTTT.

The chain is built from TRBV5-6 and TRBJ1-1; 7 bases line up with TRBD1. In germline, CDR1 is SGHDT, CDR2 YYEEEE. This CDR3 contains 12 residues. Losses at the gene ends were 2 bases for V and 10 bases for J; bases not matched to a gene: 5. CDR3 region: CASSLFDRAAFF. The CDR3 coding sequence is TGTGCCAGCAGCTTATTTGACAGGGCAGCTTTCTTT.

The gene calls are TRBV7-9 and TRBJ2-1; D call uncertain. Germline V gene lookup returns CDR1 SEHNR and CDR2 FQNEAQ (reference sequence). V dropped 5 bases and J dropped 3 bases, with 5 bases sitting between them. The CDR3 extends over 12 amino acids. The CDR3 bases are TGTGCCAGCAGCCCATTCTACAATGAGCAGTTCTTC. Encoded protein: CASSPFYNEQFF.

The chain has TRBV11-3 and TRBJ2-1; weak D call: TRBD2 (5 bases). V lost 2 bases, J lost 8 bases, and 7 bases lay in between. The germline gives CDR1 SGHNT, CDR2 YENEEA. The CDR3 is made up of 12 amino acids. CDR3 DNA sequence: TGTGCCAGCAGCTTACTAGCAGATGAGCAGTTCTTC. Residues: CASSLLADEQFF.

V and J are TRBV7-9 and TRBJ2-2, with 8 bases matching TRBD1. This CDR3 spans 16 amino acids. CDR1 is SEHNR and CDR2 is FQNEAQ in the germline V gene (reference sequence). V lost 5 bases to trimming and J lost 4 bases; unmatched junction nucleotides: 9. In nucleotides, the CDR3 is TGTGCCAGCAGCGGACAGGGACTCTCTGGCACCGGGGAGCTGTTTTTT. This encodes CASSGQGLSGTGELFF.

This chain connects TRBV6-5 to TRBJ2-7, with D tentatively TRBD1 (5 bases). Trimming cost V 0 bases and J 6 bases, with 18 bases left between them. Germline V CDR1 and CDR2: MNHEY, SVGAGI. This CDR3 is built from 16 residues. CDR3 amino acids: CASSYSQGRVSGEQYF. CDR3 nucleotide sequence: TGTGCCAGCAGTTACTCCCAGGGAAGGGTGTCCGGCGAGCAGTACTTC.

This clone was detected a few times. The rearrangement uses TRBV15 and TRBJ2-7, with 7 bases identical to TRBD2. Germline trimming cut 6 bases from V and 0 bases from J; bases unmatched to any gene: 5. Germline V gene data show CDR1 as LNHNV and CDR2 as YYDKDF (reference sequence). The length of the CDR3 is 14 residues. CDR3 protein: CATRGSGGSYEQYF. CDR3 nucleotide sequence: TGTGCCACCAGGGGGTCGGGGGGCTCCTACGAGCAGTACTTC.

The table lists this clone with a few counts. The chain links TRBV19 to TRBJ2-7; the D gene is possibly TRBD2 (6 bases). The CDR3 is 13 amino acids. The germline CDR1 and CDR2 sequences are LNHDA and SQIVND (reference sequence). Between the trimmed V and J ends, which lost 5 bases and 3 bases, there was a span of 11 bases. The CDR3 loop is CASSAGWNYEQYF. DNA of the CDR3: TGTGCCAGTAGTGCGGGGTGGAACTACGAGCAGTACTTC.

This chain links TRBV10-1 with TRBJ1-1, with D uncertain. Trimming stripped 0 bases from V and 6 bases from J, with 5 bases between. This CDR3 is built from 12 residues. Per germline, CDR1 WNHNN and CDR2 SYGVQD (reference sequence). CDR3 nucleotides: TGCGCCAGCAGTGAGTCGGCATCTGAAGCTTTCTTT. This codes for CASSESASEAFF.

This clone was counted a few times. The chain has TRBV7-2 and TRBJ2-1; 10 positions match TRBD2. With 7 bases clipped from V and 9 bases from J, the junction kept 15 bases outside the gene matches. CDR3 length equals 16 residues. The germline CDR1 and CDR2 sequences are SGHTA and FQGNSA. The CDR3 region is CASIAQSGGGRTEQFF. As DNA, the CDR3 is TGTGCCAGCATCGCCCAAAGCGGGGGGGGCCGGACTGAGCAGTTCTTC.

A note on this clone: The sample contains more than one DNA sequence encoding this CDR3. The chain links TRBV19 to TRBJ1-1, with D unclear. The CDR3 extends over 14 amino acids. From germline, CDR1 is LNHDA and CDR2 SQIVND (reference sequence). Between the trimmed V and J ends, which lost 1 base and 1 base, there was a span of 7 bases. CDR3 in amino acids: CASSIGTANTEAFF. In DNA, the CDR3 is TGTGCCAGTAGTATAGGTACAGCGAACACTGAAGCTTTCTTT.

The gene calls are TRBV2 and TRBJ2-3; D gene ambiguous. Germline loops: CDR1 SNHLY, CDR2 FYNNEI. The CDR3 is 11 amino acids. V lost 6 bases and J lost 5, with 6 bases in between. The CDR3 loop is CASSPKDTQYF. CDR3 nucleotides: TGTGCCAGCAGCCCTAAAGATACGCAGTATTTT.

The rearrangement joins TRBV5-4 to TRBJ2-5; D unclear. This CDR3 contains 14 residues. In germline, CDR1 is SGHNT, CDR2 YYREEE (reference sequence). V was cut by 5 bases and J by 5 bases, with 16 bases left in between. CDR3 sequence: CASSLKSKWETQYF. In DNA, the CDR3 is TGTGCCAGCAGTCTAAAATCTAAATGGGAGACCCAGTACTTC.

The J gene is TRBJ2-2, the V gene TRBV4-3, with TRBD1 matching 7 bases. CDR1 is LGHNA, CDR2 YSLEER, per germline. The V segment lost 0 bases and the J segment 5 bases; nucleotides outside the gene matches: 6. The CDR3 totals 16 residues. For the CDR3, the DNA is TGCGCCAGCAGCCAAGATTTAACAGGGGATACCGGGGAGCTGTTTTTT. Protein: CASSQDLTGDTGELFF.

This clone was counted between two and nine times. The rearrangement links TRBV2 to TRBJ1-6; D is uncertain. CDR1 is SNHLY and CDR2 is FYNNEI in the germline V gene. V was cut by 4 bases and J by 12 bases, with 16 bases left in between. CDR3 length: 14 residues. This CDR3 reads CASSVVGEGGPLHF. Here the CDR3 DNA reads TGTGCCAGCAGTGTGGTCGGGGAGGGAGGACCCCTCCACTTT. The entire variable domain, with the rest obtained from reference TRBV2 and TRBJ1-6, is as follows: EPEVTQTPSHQVTQMGQEVILRCVPISNHLYFYWYRQILGQKVEFLVSFYNNEISEKSEIFDDQFSVERPDGSNFTLKIRSTKLEDSAMYFCASSVVGEGGPLHFGNGTRLTVT.

V usage is TRBV2 and J usage is TRBJ2-3, with 7 bases fitting TRBD1. The CDR3 runs 15 residues. Unmatched junction bases numbered 9, after V lost 7 bases and J lost 2 bases. CDR1 and CDR2 from the germline V gene are SNHLY and FYNNEI. CDR3 amino acids: CASTKATGSTDTQYF. As DNA, the CDR3 is TGTGCCAGCACTAAAGCGACAGGGTCCACAGATACGCAGTATTTT.

The chain combines TRBV10-3 with TRBJ2-7, with TRBD1 matching 7 bases. Germline CDR1 reads ENHRY; CDR2 reads SYGVKD. V shed 3 bases and J 3 bases; nucleotides not matched to a gene: 5. This CDR3 is 14 amino acids long. The CDR3 protein is CAISEMTGNYEQYF. CDR3 bases: TGTGCCATCAGTGAAATGACAGGGAACTACGAGCAGTACTTC.

The chain links TRBV7-6 to TRBJ1-1; no definite D call. Germline V gene lookup returns CDR1 SGHVS and CDR2 FNYEAQ. CDR3 length equals 17 residues. V was clipped by 3 bases and J by 2 bases, with 19 bases between them. The CDR3, as DNA: TGTGCCAGCAGCTTGGATCTTAATTCGAGACTAAACACTGAAGCTTTCTTT. It codes for CASSLDLNSRLNTEAFF.

This clone was counted only a few times. The genes are TRBV4-2 and TRBJ1-1; no clear D. The CDR3 length is 12 residues. The V gene lost 0 bases and the J gene lost 7 bases, with 6 bases spanning the gap. Per germline, CDR1 LGHNA and CDR2 YNFKEQ. CDR3 DNA: TGTGCCAGCAGCCAAGATCAGTATGAAGCTTTCTTT. Protein sequence: CASSQDQYEAFF.

This clone showed up just once. The chain joins TRBV5-4 to TRBJ1-2, with 9 bases aligning to TRBD1. This CDR3 contains 14 residues. CDR1 and CDR2 (germline): SGHNT, YYREEE (reference sequence). Trimming cost V 3 bases and J 4 bases; bases outside gene matches: 4. CDR3 coding DNA: TGTGCCAGCAGCTCAGGACAGGGGCTCTATGGCTACACCTTC. Its protein is CASSSGQGLYGYTF.